A single TCR beta chain is shown here with its context. Using immunoSEQ multiplex PCR, the repertoire was profiled, and TCRdb retains in-frame clones only, with some absent. The sample lists tens of thousands of clones, approximately 90% occurring once. The data are from a study of resident and recirculating memory T cells in vitiligo. The CDR3 has 15 residues. V lost 6 bases and J lost 1; bases outside the gene matches: 6. CDR1 and CDR2 (germline): SGHTA, FQGNSA. The J gene is TRBJ2-7, the V gene TRBV7-2; the match to TRBD2 covers 10 bases. The clonotype was recovered from a male donor with vitiligo. What was sequenced was blood. The CDR3 protein is CASSLTSGSSYEQYF. CDR3 sequence (DNA): TGTGCCAGCAGTCTGACTAGCGGGTCGTCCTACGAGCAGTACTTC.